The clone carrying this T cell receptor beta chain was seen only once. The time point denotes: blood 4 weeks post-SBRT, at nephrectomy. Regarding treatment: 15 Gy SBRT to primary tumor, nephrectomy 4 weeks later. Blood was sampled at baseline, 2 weeks and 4 weeks after SBRT. Libraries were prepared by immunoSEQ multiplex PCR; TCRdb keeps only in-frame clonotypes and omits some of them. The data show 90,000 to 100,000 clones, around 80% seen once. The sample comes from a study of radiation and T cells in renal cell carcinoma. CDR1 and CDR2 (germline): LNHDA, SQIVND (reference sequence). The CDR3 extends over 15 amino acids. V lost 3 bases to trimming and J lost 4 bases; unmatched junction nucleotides: 5.

The clonotype was recovered from a man aged 55 to 70 with renal cell carcinoma. Here the sequenced sample was blood, taken from a patient whose treatment included radiotherapy and nephrectomy. The genes are TRBV19 and TRBJ2-1; 8 nucleotides align to TRBD1. The chain's CDR3 is CASSMGDRLYNEQFF. The CDR3 bases are TGTGCCAGTAGTATGGGGGACAGGCTATACAATGAGCAGTTCTTC. Using reference TRBV19 and TRBJ2-1 for the parts outside the CDR3, the full variable domain is DGGITQSPKYLFRKEGQNVTLSCEQNLNHDAMYWYRQDPGQGLRLIYYSQIVNDFQKGDIAEGYSVSREKKESFPLTVTSAQKNPTAFYLCASSMGDRLYNEQFFGPGTRLTVL.